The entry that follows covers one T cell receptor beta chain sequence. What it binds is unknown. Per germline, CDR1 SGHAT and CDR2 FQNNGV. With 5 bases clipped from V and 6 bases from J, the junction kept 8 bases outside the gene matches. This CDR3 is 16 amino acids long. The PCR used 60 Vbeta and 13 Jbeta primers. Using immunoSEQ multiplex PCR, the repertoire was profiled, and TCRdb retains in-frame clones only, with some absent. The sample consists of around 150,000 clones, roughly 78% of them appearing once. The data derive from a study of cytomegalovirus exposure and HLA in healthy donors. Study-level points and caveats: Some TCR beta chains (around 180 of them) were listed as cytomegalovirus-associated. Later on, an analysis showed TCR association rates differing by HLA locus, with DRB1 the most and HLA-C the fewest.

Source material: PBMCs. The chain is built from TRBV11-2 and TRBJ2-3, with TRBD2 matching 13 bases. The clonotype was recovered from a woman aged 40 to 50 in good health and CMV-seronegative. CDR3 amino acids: CASSARLAGGTDTQYF. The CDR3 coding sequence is TGTGCCAGCAGCGCCCGACTAGCGGGGGGAACGGATACGCAGTATTTT.